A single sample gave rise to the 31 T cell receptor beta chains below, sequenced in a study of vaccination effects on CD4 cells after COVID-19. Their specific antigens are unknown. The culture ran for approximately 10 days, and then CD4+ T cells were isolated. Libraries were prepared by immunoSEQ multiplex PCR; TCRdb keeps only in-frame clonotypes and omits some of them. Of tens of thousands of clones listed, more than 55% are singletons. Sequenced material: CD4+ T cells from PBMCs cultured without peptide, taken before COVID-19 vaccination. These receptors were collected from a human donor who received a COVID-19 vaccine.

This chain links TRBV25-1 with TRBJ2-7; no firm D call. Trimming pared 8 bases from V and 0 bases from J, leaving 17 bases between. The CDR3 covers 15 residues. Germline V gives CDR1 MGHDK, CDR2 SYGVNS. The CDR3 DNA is TGTGCCAGCGCGAAATTGGGTCTAAGCTCCTACGAGCAGTACTTC. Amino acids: CASAKLGLSSYEQYF.

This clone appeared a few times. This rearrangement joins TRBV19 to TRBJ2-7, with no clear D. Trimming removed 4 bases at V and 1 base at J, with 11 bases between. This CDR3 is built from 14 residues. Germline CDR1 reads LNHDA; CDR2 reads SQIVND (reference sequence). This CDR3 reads CASSKLPNSYEQYF. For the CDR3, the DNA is TGTGCCAGTAGTAAGCTACCCAATTCCTACGAGCAGTACTTC.

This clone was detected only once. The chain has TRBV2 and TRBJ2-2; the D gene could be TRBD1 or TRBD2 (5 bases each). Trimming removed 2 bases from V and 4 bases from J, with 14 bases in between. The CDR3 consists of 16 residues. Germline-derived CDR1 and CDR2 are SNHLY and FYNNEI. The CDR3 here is CASSETPGLPTGELFF. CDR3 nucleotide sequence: TGTGCCAGCAGTGAAACCCCGGGGCTACCCACCGGGGAGCTGTTTTTT.

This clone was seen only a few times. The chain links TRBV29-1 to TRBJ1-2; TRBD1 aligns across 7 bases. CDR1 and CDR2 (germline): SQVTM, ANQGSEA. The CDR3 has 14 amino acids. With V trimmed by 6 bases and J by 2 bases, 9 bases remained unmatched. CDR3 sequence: CSVQRGRGNYGYTF. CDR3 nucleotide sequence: TGCAGCGTCCAGAGGGGCAGGGGGAACTATGGCTACACCTTC.

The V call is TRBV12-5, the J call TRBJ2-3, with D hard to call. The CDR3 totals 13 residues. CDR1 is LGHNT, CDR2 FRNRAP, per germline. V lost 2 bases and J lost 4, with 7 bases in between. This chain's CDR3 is CASGLIGADTQYF. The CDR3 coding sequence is TGTGCTAGTGGTTTGATAGGCGCAGATACGCAGTATTTT.

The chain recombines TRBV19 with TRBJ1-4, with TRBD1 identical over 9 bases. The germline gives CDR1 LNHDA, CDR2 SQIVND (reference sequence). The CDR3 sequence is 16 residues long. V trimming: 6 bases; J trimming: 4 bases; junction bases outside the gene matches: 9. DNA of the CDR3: TGTGCCAGTAGACCCACAGGGGGCGGCGGTAATGAAAAACTGTTTTTT. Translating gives CASRPTGGGGNEKLFF. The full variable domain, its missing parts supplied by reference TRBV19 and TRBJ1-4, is DGGITQSPKYLFRKEGQNVTLSCEQNLNHDAMYWYRQDPGQGLRLIYYSQIVNDFQKGDIAEGYSVSREKKESFPLTVTSAQKNPTAFYLCASRPTGGGGNEKLFFGSGTQLSVL.

CDR3 nucleotide sequence: TGTGCCAGCAGTGAACGGGCTAGCGGGAGTGTCTCCTACAATGAGCAGTTCTTC. It translates to CASSERASGSVSYNEQFF. The gene calls are TRBV6-1 and TRBJ2-1; the match to TRBD2 covers 10 bases. The junction had 7 bases not matched to a gene; V was cut back by 2 bases and J by 0 bases. The CDR3 is 18 residues long. In germline, CDR1 is MNHNS, CDR2 SASEGT.

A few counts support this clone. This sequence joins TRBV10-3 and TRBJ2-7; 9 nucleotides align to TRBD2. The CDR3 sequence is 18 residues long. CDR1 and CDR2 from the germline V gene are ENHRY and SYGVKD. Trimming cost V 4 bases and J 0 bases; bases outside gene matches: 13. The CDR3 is CAISARVSGGALSYEQYF. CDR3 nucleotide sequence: TGTGCCATCAGTGCGCGGGTTAGCGGGGGTGCCCTCTCCTACGAGCAGTACTTC.

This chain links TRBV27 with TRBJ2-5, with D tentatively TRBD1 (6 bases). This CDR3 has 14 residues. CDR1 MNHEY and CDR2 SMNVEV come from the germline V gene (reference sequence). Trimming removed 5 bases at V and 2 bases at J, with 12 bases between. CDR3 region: CASSNRVLQETQYF. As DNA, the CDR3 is TGTGCCAGCAGTAACAGGGTACTACAAGAGACCCAGTACTTC.

The CDR3: CSVSDSMNTEAFF. In nucleotides, the CDR3 is TGCAGCGTTTCGGACAGTATGAACACTGAAGCTTTCTTT. This sequence joins TRBV29-1 and TRBJ1-1, with a weak D call TRBD1 (6 bases). Germline V CDR1 and CDR2: SQVTM, ANQGSEA. V lost 5 bases, J lost 0 bases, and 10 bases lay in between. The CDR3 contains 13 residues. Based on the CDR3 plus reference TRBV29-1 and TRBJ1-1, the full variable domain is SAVISQKPSRDICQRGTSLTIQCQVDSQVTMMFWYRQQPGQSLTLIATANQGSEATYESGFVIDKFPISRPNLTFSTLTVSNMSPEDSSIYLCSVSDSMNTEAFFGQGTRLTVV.

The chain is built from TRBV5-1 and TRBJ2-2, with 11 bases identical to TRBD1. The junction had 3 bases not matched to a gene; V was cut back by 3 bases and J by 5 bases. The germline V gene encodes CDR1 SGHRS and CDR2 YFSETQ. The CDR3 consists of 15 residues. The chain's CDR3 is CASSSGQGATGELFF. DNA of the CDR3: TGCGCCAGCAGCTCTGGACAGGGGGCAACCGGGGAGCTGTTTTTT.

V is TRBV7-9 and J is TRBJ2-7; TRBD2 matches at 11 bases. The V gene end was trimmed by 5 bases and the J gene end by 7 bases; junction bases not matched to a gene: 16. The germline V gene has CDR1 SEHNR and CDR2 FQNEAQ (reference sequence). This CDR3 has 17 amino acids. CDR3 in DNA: TGTGCCAGCAGCAAACTGTCCGGGACTAGCGGAGAGGGGGAGCAGTACTTC. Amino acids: CASSKLSGTSGEGEQYF.

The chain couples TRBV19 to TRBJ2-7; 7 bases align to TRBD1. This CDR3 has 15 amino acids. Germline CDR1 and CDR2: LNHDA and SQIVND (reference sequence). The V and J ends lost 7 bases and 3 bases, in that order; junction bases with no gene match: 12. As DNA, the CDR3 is TGTGCCAGTAATACACTAGGGGGACAGTTCTACGAGCAGTACTTC. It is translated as CASNTLGGQFYEQYF.

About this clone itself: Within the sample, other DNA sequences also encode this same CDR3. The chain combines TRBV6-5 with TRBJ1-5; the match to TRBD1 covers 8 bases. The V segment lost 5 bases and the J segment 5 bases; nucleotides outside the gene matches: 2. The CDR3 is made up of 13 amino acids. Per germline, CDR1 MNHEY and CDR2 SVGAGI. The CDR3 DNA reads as TGTGCCAGCAGTCTACAGGGGGATCAGCCCCAGCATTTT. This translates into CASSLQGDQPQHF.

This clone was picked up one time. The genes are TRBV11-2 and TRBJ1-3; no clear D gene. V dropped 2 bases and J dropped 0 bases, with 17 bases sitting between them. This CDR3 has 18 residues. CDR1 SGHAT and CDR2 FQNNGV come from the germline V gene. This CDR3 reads CASSLSLGQPSSGNTIYF. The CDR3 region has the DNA TGTGCCAGCAGCTTAAGCCTTGGGCAGCCTAGCTCTGGAAACACCATATATTTT.

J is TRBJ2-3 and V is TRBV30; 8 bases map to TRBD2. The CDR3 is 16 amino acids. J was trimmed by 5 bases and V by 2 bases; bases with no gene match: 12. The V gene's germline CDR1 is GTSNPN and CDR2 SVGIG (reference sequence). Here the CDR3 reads CAWSLVTGGYGDTQYF. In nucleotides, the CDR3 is TGTGCCTGGAGTTTGGTAACGGGGGGGTATGGAGATACGCAGTATTTT. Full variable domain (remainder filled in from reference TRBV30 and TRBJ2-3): SQTIHQWPATLVQPVGSPLSLECTVEGTSNPNLYWYRQAAGRGLQLLFYSVGIGQISSEVPQNLSASRPQDRQFILSSKKLLLSDSGFYLCAWSLVTGGYGDTQYFGPGTRLTVL.

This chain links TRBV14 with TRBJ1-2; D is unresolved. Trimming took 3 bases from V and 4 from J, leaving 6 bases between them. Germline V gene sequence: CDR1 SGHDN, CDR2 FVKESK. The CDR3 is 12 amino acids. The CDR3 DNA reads TGTGCCAGCAGCCAGAGGACCTATGGCTACACCTTC. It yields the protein CASSQRTYGYTF. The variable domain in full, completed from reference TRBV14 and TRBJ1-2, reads EAGVTQFPSHSVIEKGQTVTLRCDPISGHDNLYWYRRVMGKEIKFLLHFVKESKQDESGMPNNRFLAERTGGTYSTLKVQPAELEDSGVYFCASSQRTYGYTFGSGTRLTVV.

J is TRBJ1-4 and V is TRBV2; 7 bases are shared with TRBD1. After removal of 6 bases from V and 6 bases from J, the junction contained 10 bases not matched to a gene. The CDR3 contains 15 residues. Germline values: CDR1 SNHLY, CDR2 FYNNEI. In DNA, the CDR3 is TGTGCCAGCAGCGGCCGGGACAGAAATCATGAAAAACTGTTTTTT. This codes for CASSGRDRNHEKLFF.

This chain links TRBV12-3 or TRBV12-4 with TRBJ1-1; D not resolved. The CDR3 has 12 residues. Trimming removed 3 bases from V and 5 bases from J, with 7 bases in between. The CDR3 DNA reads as TGTGCCAGCAGTTTCGGTAATACTGAAGCTTTCTTT. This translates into CASSFGNTEAFF.

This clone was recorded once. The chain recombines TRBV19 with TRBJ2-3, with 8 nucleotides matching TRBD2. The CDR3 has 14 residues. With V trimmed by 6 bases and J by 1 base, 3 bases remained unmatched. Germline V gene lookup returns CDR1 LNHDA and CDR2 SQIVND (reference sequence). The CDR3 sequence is CASRREGGTDTQYF. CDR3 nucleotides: TGTGCCAGTAGACGGGAGGGGGGCACAGATACGCAGTATTTT.

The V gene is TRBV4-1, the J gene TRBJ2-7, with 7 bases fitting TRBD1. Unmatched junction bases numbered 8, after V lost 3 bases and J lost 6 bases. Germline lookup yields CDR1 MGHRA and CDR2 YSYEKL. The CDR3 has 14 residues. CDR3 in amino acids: CASSQGTVPSEQYF. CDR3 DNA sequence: TGCGCCAGCAGCCAGGGGACAGTACCGTCCGAGCAGTACTTC.

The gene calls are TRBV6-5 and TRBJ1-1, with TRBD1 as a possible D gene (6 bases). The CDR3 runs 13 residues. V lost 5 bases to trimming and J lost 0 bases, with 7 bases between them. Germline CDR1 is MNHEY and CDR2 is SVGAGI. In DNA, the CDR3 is TGTGCCAGCAGTAGGACAGTGAACACTGAAGCTTTCTTT. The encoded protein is CASSRTVNTEAFF.

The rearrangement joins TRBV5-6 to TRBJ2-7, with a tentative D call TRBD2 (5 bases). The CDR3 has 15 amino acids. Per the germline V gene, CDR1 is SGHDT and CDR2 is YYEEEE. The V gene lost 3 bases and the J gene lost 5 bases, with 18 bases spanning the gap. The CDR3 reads CASSSAGFSRNEQYF. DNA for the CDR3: TGTGCCAGCAGCTCCGCGGGTTTTTCAAGAAACGAGCAGTACTTC. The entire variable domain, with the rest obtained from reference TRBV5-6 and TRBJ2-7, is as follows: DAGVTQSPTHLIKTRGQQVTLRCSPKSGHDTVSWYQQALGQGPQFIFQYYEEEERQRGNFPDRFSGHQFPNYSSELNVNALLLGDSALYLCASSSAGFSRNEQYFGPGTRLTVT.

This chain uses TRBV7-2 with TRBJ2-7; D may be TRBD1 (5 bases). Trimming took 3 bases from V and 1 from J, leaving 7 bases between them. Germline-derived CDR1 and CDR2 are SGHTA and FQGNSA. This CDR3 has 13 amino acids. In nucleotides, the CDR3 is TGTGCCAGCAGCTTCCAGGGATCCTACGAGCAGTACTTC. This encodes CASSFQGSYEQYF.

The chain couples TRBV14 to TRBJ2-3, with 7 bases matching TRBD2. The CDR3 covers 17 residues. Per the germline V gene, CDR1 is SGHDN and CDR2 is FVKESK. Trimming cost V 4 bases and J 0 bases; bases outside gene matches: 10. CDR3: CASSPFSGGGSTDTQYF. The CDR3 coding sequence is TGTGCCAGCAGCCCTTTCTCGGGAGGCGGTAGCACAGATACGCAGTATTTT.

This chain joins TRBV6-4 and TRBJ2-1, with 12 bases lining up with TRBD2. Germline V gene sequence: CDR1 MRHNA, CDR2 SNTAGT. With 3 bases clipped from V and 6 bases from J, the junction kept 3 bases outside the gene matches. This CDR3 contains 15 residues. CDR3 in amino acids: CASSEQTSGSNEQFF. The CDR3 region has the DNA TGTGCCAGCAGTGAGCAGACTAGCGGGAGCAATGAGCAGTTCTTC.

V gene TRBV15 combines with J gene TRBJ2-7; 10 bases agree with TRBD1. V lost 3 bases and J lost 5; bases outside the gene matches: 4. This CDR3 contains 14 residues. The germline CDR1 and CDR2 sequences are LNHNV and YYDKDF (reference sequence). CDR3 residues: CATSRDRGRNEQYF. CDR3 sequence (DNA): TGTGCCACCAGCAGGGACAGGGGGAGGAACGAGCAGTACTTC.

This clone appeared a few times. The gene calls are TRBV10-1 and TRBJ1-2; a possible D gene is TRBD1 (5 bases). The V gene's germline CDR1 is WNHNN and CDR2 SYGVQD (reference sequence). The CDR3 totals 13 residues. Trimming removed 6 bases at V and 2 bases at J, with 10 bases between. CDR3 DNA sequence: TGCGCCAGCAGCTGGGACGGCAACTATGGCTACACCTTC. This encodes CASSWDGNYGYTF.

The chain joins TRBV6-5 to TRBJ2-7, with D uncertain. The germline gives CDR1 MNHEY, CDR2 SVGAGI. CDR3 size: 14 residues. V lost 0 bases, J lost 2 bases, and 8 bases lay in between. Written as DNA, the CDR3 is TGTGCCAGCAGTTACTCGGGCTCTACCTACGAGCAGTACTTC. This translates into CASSYSGSTYEQYF.

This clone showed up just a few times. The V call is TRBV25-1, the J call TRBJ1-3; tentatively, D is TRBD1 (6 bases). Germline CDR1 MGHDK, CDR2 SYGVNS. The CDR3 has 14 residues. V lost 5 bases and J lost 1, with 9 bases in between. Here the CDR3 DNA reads TGTGCCAGCAGTACCACAGGGTCTGGAAACACCATATATTTT. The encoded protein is CASSTTGSGNTIYF.

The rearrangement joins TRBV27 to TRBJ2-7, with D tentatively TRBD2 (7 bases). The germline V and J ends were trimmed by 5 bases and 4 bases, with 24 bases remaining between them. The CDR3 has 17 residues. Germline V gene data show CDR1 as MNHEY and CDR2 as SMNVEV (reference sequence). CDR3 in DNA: TGTGCCAGCAGTCCCCGTGGCGGGGGTGCAGGACAGTACGAGCAGTACTTC. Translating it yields CASSPRGGGAGQYEQYF.